One sample yielded the 9 T cell receptor beta chains listed below, sequenced in a study of cytomegalovirus exposure and HLA in healthy donors. PCR used 60 Vbeta primers and 13 Jbeta primers. Sequenced by immunoSEQ multiplex PCR; TCRdb stores in-frame clones only, minus some. The data show 170,000 or so clones, about 80% seen once. Sequencing was performed on PBMCs. All receptors derive from a woman aged 55 to 70 in good health and CMV-seropositive.

The chain is built from TRBV7-2 and TRBJ1-1; D ambiguous. The CDR3 has 15 amino acids. V was pared by 0 bases and J by 2 bases, with 10 bases between. Germline lookup yields CDR1 SGHTA and CDR2 FQGNSA. As DNA, the CDR3 is TGTGCCAGCAGCTTAGCGGTTGGCAGAAACACTGAAGCTTTCTTT. It codes for CASSLAVGRNTEAFF.

The chain links TRBV29-1 to TRBJ2-1; D is uncertain. The germline CDR1 and CDR2 sequences are SQVTM and ANQGSEA. This CDR3 region has 12 residues. V was cut by 1 base and J by 7 bases, with 8 bases left in between. Here the CDR3 reads CSVEAPVNEQFF. The CDR3 nucleotides are TGCAGCGTTGAAGCTCCCGTGAATGAGCAGTTCTTC.

The CDR3 region has the DNA TGTGCCAGCAGCTTGGGAGGAACCGGGACTAACTACGAGCAGTACTTC. It translates to CASSLGGTGTNYEQYF. The gene calls are TRBV5-4 and TRBJ2-7; 7 nucleotides match TRBD2. The CDR3 contains 16 residues. Per the germline V gene, CDR1 is SGHNT and CDR2 is YYREEE (reference sequence). V lost 0 bases to trimming and J lost 3 bases; unmatched junction nucleotides: 9. The complete variable domain, with remaining parts taken from reference TRBV5-4 and TRBJ2-7, reads ETGVTQSPTHLIKTRGQQVTLRCSSQSGHNTVSWYQQALGQGPQFIFQYYREEENGRGNFPPRFSGLQFPNYSSELNVNALELDDSALYLCASSLGGTGTNYEQYFGPGTRLTVT.

This clone appeared a few times. The genes are TRBV6-1 and TRBJ2-7; TRBD2 is a possible D gene (5 bases). The CDR3 has 14 amino acids. The V gene's germline CDR1 is MNHNS and CDR2 SASEGT. Trimming removed 5 bases from V and 3 bases from J, with 14 bases in between. The CDR3 sequence is CASSQTVGGYEQYF. CDR3 sequence (DNA): TGTGCCAGCAGTCAAACAGTCGGAGGCTACGAGCAGTACTTC.

V gene TRBV19 combines with J gene TRBJ1-1; D may be TRBD1 (6 bases). The CDR3 totals 14 residues. With 2 bases removed from V and 5 bases from J, the gap between germline ends came to 12 bases. Germline V gene sequence: CDR1 LNHDA, CDR2 SQIVND (reference sequence). The CDR3 nucleotides are TGTGCCAGTAGTATACAGGTAGGGGGAACTGAAGCTTTCTTT. Protein sequence: CASSIQVGGTEAFF.

The chain has TRBV11-2 and TRBJ1-6, with no clear D. Germline V CDR1 and CDR2: SGHAT, FQNNGV. The V end was cut by 2 bases, the J end by 9 bases, with 14 bases between. The CDR3 contains 15 residues. In nucleotides, the CDR3 is TGTGCCAGCAGCTTACTTGGCATTAGAGGTTCACCCCTCCACTTT. It encodes CASSLLGIRGSPLHF. Filled out from reference TRBV11-2 and TRBJ1-6, the complete variable domain reads EAGVAQSPRYKIIEKRQSVAFWCNPISGHATLYWYQQILGQGPKLLIQFQNNGVVDDSQLPKDRFSAERLKGVDSTLKIQPAKLEDSAVYLCASSLLGIRGSPLHFGNGTRLTVT.

This clone was picked up one time. This chain connects TRBV6-5 to TRBJ1-2; TRBD1 might be the D (6 bases). The CDR3 is 13 amino acids. Trimming took 6 bases from V and 1 from J, leaving 9 bases between them. Germline CDR1 and CDR2: MNHEY and SVGAGI. The DNA of the CDR3 is TGTGCCAGCAGCCTGGACAGTAACTATGGCTACACCTTC. Protein sequence: CASSLDSNYGYTF.

V gene TRBV5-1 combines with J gene TRBJ2-3; 10 positions match TRBD2. The CDR3 is 15 residues long. With 2 bases clipped from V and 5 bases from J, the junction kept 5 bases outside the gene matches. Germline values: CDR1 SGHRS, CDR2 YFSETQ. CDR3 in DNA: TGCGCCAGCAGCTTCAGCGGGGGGGCCGGAGATACGCAGTATTTT. Encoded protein: CASSFSGGAGDTQYF.

The CDR3 loop reads CASSLTGGDVYEKLFF. The CDR3 nucleotides are TGTGCCAGCAGTCTGACAGGGGGGGACGTTTATGAAAAACTGTTTTTT. V is TRBV2 and J is TRBJ1-4; TRBD1 matches 9 bases. Germline CDR1 reads SNHLY; CDR2 reads FYNNEI. The CDR3 has 16 amino acids. Trimming removed 5 bases from V and 6 bases from J; junction bases left unmatched: 10. The full variable domain, with the rest looked up from reference TRBV2 and TRBJ1-4, is EPEVTQTPSHQVTQMGQEVILRCVPISNHLYFYWYRQILGQKVEFLVSFYNNEISEKSEIFDDQFSVERPDGSNFTLKIRSTKLEDSAMYFCASSLTGGDVYEKLFFGSGTQLSVL.